The next 31 T cell receptor beta chains were all read from a single sample in a study of response to subunit inactivated influenza vaccine. From the RT-PCR reads, TCRdb called clonotypes with MiXCR, one entry per CDR3 protein. Altogether roughly 620,000 distinct CDR3 sequences are present, about 11% being singletons, with the ten largest covering approximately 10%. These data also featured in a second study, about T cells expressing NK-cell markers. In that study: UMI-tagged 5'RACE template switching yielded the TCR beta cDNA.

The sequenced sample was PBMCs from blood, obtained on the day of vaccination. The receptors originated from a man over 45 who received an inactivated influenza vaccine.

CDR3 amino acids: CASSLNSGADTQYF. The CDR3 DNA sequence: TGCGCCAGCAGCCTCAACAGCGGAGCGGATACGCAGTATTTT. The gene calls are TRBV5-1 and TRBJ2-3; a possible D gene is TRBD2 (5 bases). This CDR3 spans 14 amino acids. Germline V gives CDR1 SGHRS, CDR2 YFSETQ. V was cut by 4 bases and J by 6 bases, with 15 bases left in between.

The CDR3 DNA follows: TGTGCCAGCAGTATAGGGACCGGAGAGCAGTACTTC. This sequence encodes CASSIGTGEQYF. This chain joins TRBV12-3 or TRBV12-4 and TRBJ2-7; D tentatively fits TRBD1 or TRBD2 (5 bases each). The V end lost 5 bases, the J end lost 7 bases, and 12 bases lay between the germline ends. The CDR3 consists of 12 residues.

This clonotype was detected a few times. The chain has TRBV12-3 or TRBV12-4 and TRBJ2-1, with 11 bases identical to TRBD2. CDR3 length: 17 residues. The trim removed 5 bases at V and 7 bases at J, leaving 13 bases unmatched. CDR3 loop: CASSARVLSGRGNEQFF. The CDR3 nucleotides read TGTGCCAGCAGTGCCCGCGTGCTTAGCGGGAGGGGGAATGAGCAGTTCTTC.

The J gene is TRBJ1-4, the V gene TRBV11-2, with D possibly matching TRBD1 (5 bases). The CDR3 totals 14 residues. Trimming pared 5 bases from V and 5 bases from J, leaving 12 bases between. CDR1 is SGHAT, CDR2 FQNNGV, per germline. The CDR3 region is CASSPDSSNEKLFF. As DNA, the CDR3 is TGTGCCAGCAGCCCAGACAGTTCAAATGAAAAACTGTTTTTT.

The chain links TRBV4-3 to TRBJ2-3, with a tentative D call TRBD1 (5 bases). From germline, CDR1 is LGHNA and CDR2 YSLEER. This CDR3 is 13 amino acids long. Trimming shortened V by 4 bases and J by 4 bases, and 9 bases separated the two germline ends. CDR3 loop: CASSPQGSDTQYF. The DNA of the CDR3 is TGCGCCAGCAGCCCCCAGGGCTCAGATACGCAGTATTTT.

The V and J genes are TRBV20-1 and TRBJ2-7; possibly TRBD2 for D (6 bases). Germline V gene sequence: CDR1 DFQATT, CDR2 SNEGSKA (reference sequence). Between the trimmed V and J ends, which lost 0 bases and 3 bases, there was a span of 12 bases. The CDR3 sequence is 14 residues long. CDR3 nucleotides: TGCAGTGCTAGAGATTCGGGAGCGGTCTACGAGCAGTACTTC. Protein product: CSARDSGAVYEQYF.

This clonotype was observed a handful of times. The V call is TRBV19, the J call TRBJ2-1; D may match TRBD1 or TRBD2 (5 bases each). In germline, CDR1 is LNHDA, CDR2 SQIVND (reference sequence). The CDR3 has 14 residues. V was pared by 4 bases and J by 7 bases, with 14 bases between. CDR3 region: CASSNGNEGNEQFF. The CDR3 nucleotides read TGTGCCAGTAGTAACGGAAATGAGGGGAATGAGCAGTTCTTC.

The table lists this clonotype with a few counts. V gene TRBV7-2 combines with J gene TRBJ2-2, with D maybe TRBD1 (5 bases). Germline CDR1 is SGHTA and CDR2 is FQGNSA. Trimming took off 0 bases at V and 5 bases at J, with 10 bases between the two ends. The CDR3 totals 15 residues. CDR3 protein: CASSLAGAFTGELFF. CDR3 sequence (DNA): TGTGCCAGCAGCTTAGCAGGGGCCTTTACCGGGGAGCTGTTTTTT.

This clonotype was found a few times. The rearrangement links TRBV5-1 to TRBJ2-7; 8 positions agree with TRBD1. Per the germline V gene, CDR1 is SGHRS and CDR2 is YFSETQ. Trimming at V came to 1 base and at J to 7 bases, leaving 7 bases not matched to a gene. The CDR3 covers 14 residues. The CDR3 bases are TGCGCCAGCAGCTTGAGTACGACAGGGGAAGAGCAGTACTTC. Translating gives CASSLSTTGEEQYF.

This clonotype was detected a few times. The chain carries TRBV24-1 and TRBJ2-2; D remains unclear. Trimming shortened V by 6 bases and J by 0 bases, and 7 bases separated the two germline ends. The CDR3 spans 14 residues. Germline assignment: CDR1 KGHDR and CDR2 SFDVKD. This CDR3 reads CATSPTTNTGELFF. DNA of the CDR3: TGTGCCACCAGTCCCACGACGAACACCGGGGAGCTGTTTTTT.

This rearrangement joins TRBV5-1 to TRBJ2-2; 8 bases map to TRBD2. The CDR3 runs 14 residues. J lost 5 bases, V lost 5 bases, and 5 bases had no gene match. The germline V gene encodes CDR1 SGHRS and CDR2 YFSETQ. The CDR3 reads CASRLSGTTGELFF. The CDR3 region has the DNA TGCGCCAGCAGACTTAGCGGGACGACCGGGGAGCTGTTTTTT.

In its sample, this clonotype was seen a few times. The V gene is TRBV10-3, the J gene TRBJ2-3; TRBD1 is a possible D gene (5 bases). Trimming cost V 10 bases and J 2 bases, with 19 bases left between them. The CDR3 loop spans 15 amino acids. Per germline, CDR1 ENHRY and CDR2 SYGVKD. The CDR3 loop is CASPLVGLLTDTQYF. The CDR3 DNA reads as TGTGCCAGTCCATTGGTGGGGCTCCTCACAGATACGCAGTATTTT.

The chain joins TRBV7-2 to TRBJ1-2; D possibly corresponds to TRBD1 (5 bases). The ends were cut back, 1 base at V and 8 bases at J, with 11 bases in the middle. The germline V gene has CDR1 SGHTA and CDR2 FQGNSA. The CDR3 runs to 13 residues. CDR3 nucleotide sequence: TGTGCCAGCAGCTTAGAGAGGGGAATGGGCTACACCTTC. Its protein product is CASSLERGMGYTF.

The V gene is TRBV2, the J gene TRBJ1-4, with D possibly being TRBD1 (6 bases). Germline V gives CDR1 SNHLY, CDR2 FYNNEI. CDR3 length: 15 amino acids. V lost 6 bases and J 0 bases, leaving 11 bases between the germline ends. CDR3 amino acids: CASSNGQTTNEKLFF. The CDR3 DNA sequence: TGTGCCAGCAGCAACGGACAGACAACTAATGAAAAACTGTTTTTT.

This clonotype was observed a few times. The chain recombines TRBV5-1 with TRBJ1-1; D perhaps matches TRBD1 (6 bases). V was pared by 3 bases and J by 6 bases, with 18 bases between. The CDR3 sequence is 15 residues long. The germline CDR1 and CDR2 sequences are SGHRS and YFSETQ. The DNA of the CDR3 is TGCGCCAGCAGCTCGGGCCCCAGGGGAGCCGCTGAAGCTTTCTTT. Translated, it gives CASSSGPRGAAEAFF.

This chain connects TRBV10-3 to TRBJ1-5, with a weak D call TRBD1 (6 bases). Trimming removed 7 bases at V and 5 bases at J, with 12 bases between. The CDR3 has 13 amino acids. The germline gives CDR1 ENHRY, CDR2 SYGVKD. This CDR3 reads CAINREEDQPQHF. The CDR3 DNA follows: TGTGCCATCAACAGGGAGGAGGATCAGCCCCAGCATTTT.

The rearrangement uses TRBV24-1 and TRBJ2-5, with D possibly matching TRBD2 (6 bases). Germline CDR1 KGHDR, CDR2 SFDVKD. The CDR3 is 15 residues long. The ends were cut back, 4 bases at V and 5 bases at J, with 16 bases in the middle. The CDR3 bases are TGTGCCACCAGTGACCCAACTCTAGCGTTCGAGACCCAGTACTTC. Its translation is CATSDPTLAFETQYF.

The CDR3 protein is CASSPPPGTGSYNEQFF. DNA of the CDR3: TGTGCCAGCAGTCCCCCCCCCGGGACAGGCTCCTACAATGAGCAGTTCTTC. The rearrangement uses TRBV27 and TRBJ2-1; 8 bases are a match to TRBD1. Germline loops: CDR1 MNHEY, CDR2 SMNVEV (reference sequence). The V gene end was trimmed by 5 bases and the J gene end by 0 bases; junction bases not matched to a gene: 9. CDR3 length: 17 amino acids.

This clonotype showed up just a few times. The chain recombines TRBV7-9 with TRBJ2-7, with D hard to call. V was trimmed by 2 bases and J by 2 bases, leaving 13 bases between them. CDR3 length: 15 residues. CDR1 and CDR2 (germline): SEHNR, FQNEAQ (reference sequence). The CDR3 DNA follows: TGTGCCAGCAGCTTAAATGTGGTAGCCACCTACGAGCAGTACTTC. Translation gives CASSLNVVATYEQYF.

This clonotype was seen a few times. The genes are TRBV29-1 and TRBJ2-7; 9 positions agree with TRBD2. This CDR3 contains 14 residues. Germline V gene lookup returns CDR1 SQVTM and CDR2 ANQGSEA. Trimming at V came to 7 bases and at J to 2 bases, leaving 9 bases not matched to a gene. CDR3 DNA: TGCAGCGCAAAGAGCGGGAGGCCCCCCTACGAGCAGTACTTC. It encodes CSAKSGRPPYEQYF.

This chain joins TRBV10-1 and TRBJ2-7; no clear D. V was trimmed by 1 base and J by 1 base, leaving 5 bases between them. The CDR3 runs 13 residues. Germline loops: CDR1 WNHNN, CDR2 SYGVQD (reference sequence). The CDR3 spells CASSEWESYEQYF. Written as DNA, the CDR3 is TGCGCCAGCAGTGAGTGGGAATCCTACGAGCAGTACTTC.

The gene calls are TRBV25-1 and TRBJ1-2; TRBD1 matches at 8 bases. The CDR3 covers 11 residues. The trim removed 8 bases at V and 8 bases at J, leaving 4 bases unmatched. Germline assignment: CDR1 MGHDK and CDR2 SYGVNS. The CDR3 nucleotides read TGTGCCAGCTGGACAGGGAAAGGCTACACCTTC. Translating it yields CASWTGKGYTF.

The V gene is TRBV10-2, the J gene TRBJ2-3, with TRBD1 matching 11 bases. The germline V gene has CDR1 WSHSY and CDR2 SAAADI. The CDR3 runs 16 residues. After removal of 3 bases from V and 7 bases from J, the junction contained 9 bases not matched to a gene. CDR3 nucleotides: TGCGCCAGCAGTGAAGGTTTCGGACAGGGGGCCTATACGCAGTATTTT. Translated: CASSEGFGQGAYTQYF.

The genes are TRBV3-1 and TRBJ2-5; 14 bases agree with TRBD2. The V and J ends lost 2 bases and 7 bases, in that order; junction bases with no gene match: 12. CDR1 is LGHDT and CDR2 is YNNKEL in the germline V gene (reference sequence). The CDR3 is made up of 18 amino acids. CDR3: CASSQPGAGTSGGMTQYF. DNA of the CDR3: TGTGCCAGCAGCCAACCAGGGGCCGGGACTAGCGGGGGTATGACCCAGTACTTC.

The chain has TRBV14 and TRBJ2-5; D unresolved. CDR3 length equals 17 residues. Germline CDR1 is SGHDN and CDR2 is FVKESK. The germline V and J ends were trimmed by 1 base and 5 bases, with 20 bases remaining between them. CDR3 protein: CASSQGPTSFHLETQYF. CDR3 DNA: TGTGCCAGCAGCCAAGGACCCACCTCCTTTCACCTTGAGACCCAGTACTTC. The whole variable domain, remainder taken from reference TRBV14 and TRBJ2-5, is EAGVTQFPSHSVIEKGQTVTLRCDPISGHDNLYWYRRVMGKEIKFLLHFVKESKQDESGMPNNRFLAERTGGTYSTLKVQPAELEDSGVYFCASSQGPTSFHLETQYFGPGTRLLVL.

This clonotype was observed many times. This chain uses TRBV7-9 with TRBJ2-1; 12 bases map to TRBD2. There are 15 residues in the CDR3. After removal of 5 bases from V and 2 bases from J, the junction contained 1 base not matched to a gene. Per germline, CDR1 SEHNR and CDR2 FQNEAQ (reference sequence). The CDR3 coding sequence is TGTGCCAGCAGCCGGACTAGCGGGGCCTACAATGAGCAGTTCTTC. As protein: CASSRTSGAYNEQFF.

The V call is TRBV7-8, the J call TRBJ2-7, with TRBD1 identical over 11 bases. Germline CDR1 is SGHVS and CDR2 is FQNEAQ. V lost 5 bases, J lost 6 bases, and 6 bases stayed unmatched. There are 14 residues in the CDR3. The CDR3 DNA sequence: TGTGCCAGCAGCAACACCGGGACAGGGGGCGAGCAGTACTTC. Residues: CASSNTGTGGEQYF.

This clonotype has a handful of counts. The chain uses TRBV7-9 and TRBJ1-2; maybe TRBD1 (6 bases). This CDR3 comprises 17 residues. Germline values: CDR1 SEHNR, CDR2 FQNEAQ (reference sequence). V dropped 4 bases and J dropped 0 bases, with 18 bases sitting between them. The CDR3 is CASSSTVSGEANYGYTF. In DNA, the CDR3 is TGTGCCAGCAGCTCCACCGTTTCAGGGGAGGCTAACTATGGCTACACCTTC. Looking up the rest from reference TRBV7-9 and TRBJ1-2 gives the full variable domain: DTGVSQNPRHKITKRGQNVTFRCDPISEHNRLYWYRQTLGQGPEFLTYFQNEAQLEKSRLLSDRFSAERPKGSFSTLEIQRTEQGDSAMYLCASSSTVSGEANYGYTFGSGTRLTVV.

This clonotype was picked up a small number of times. This sequence joins TRBV28 and TRBJ2-5, with a possible D match to TRBD2 (6 bases). The V end was cut by 5 bases, the J end by 1 base, with 14 bases between. The CDR3 is made up of 15 amino acids. Germline CDR1 reads MDHEN; CDR2 reads SYDVKM. Here the CDR3 DNA reads TGTGCCAGCAGTCCGCGGGGAGCTGTCCAAGAGACCCAGTACTTC. Translation: CASSPRGAVQETQYF. Complete variable domain (other parts from reference TRBV28 and TRBJ2-5): DVKVTQSSRYLVKRTGEKVFLECVQDMDHENMFWYRQDPGLGLRLIYFSYDVKMKEKGDIPEGYSVSREKKERFSLILESASTNQTSMYLCASSPRGAVQETQYFGPGTRLLVL.

The chain couples TRBV4-2 to TRBJ2-1, with TRBD1 matching over 9 bases. The CDR3 sequence is 16 residues long. J was trimmed by 4 bases and V by 4 bases; bases with no gene match: 8. Looked up from germline, CDR1 is LGHNA and CDR2 is YNFKEQ. The CDR3 spells CASSPFTGGLYNEQFF. As DNA, the CDR3 is TGTGCCAGCAGCCCGTTTACAGGGGGCCTATACAATGAGCAGTTCTTC.

The gene calls are TRBV12-3 or TRBV12-4 and TRBJ1-1, with unresolved D. CDR3 length: 14 amino acids. Trimming removed 2 bases from V and 3 bases from J, with 10 bases in between. CDR3 nucleotides: TGTGCCAGCAGTTTACGGGCCAGAGACACTGAAGCTTTCTTT. Encoded protein: CASSLRARDTEAFF.